These 2 T cell receptor beta chains were all obtained from the same sample, sequenced in a study of blood T cell repertoires in COVID-19. Sequenced by immunoSEQ multiplex PCR; TCRdb stores in-frame clones only, minus some. Among approximately 300,000 clones listed, approximately 82% were seen once. The sequencing sample was made of peripheral blood. Receptor source: a woman in her 50s with acute or convalescent COVID-19.

The chain is built from TRBV4-3 and TRBJ2-5, with D possibly TRBD2 on 5 matching bases. Per germline, CDR1 LGHNA and CDR2 YSLEER. The CDR3 has 14 amino acids. Trimming shortened V by 5 bases and J by 3 bases, and 13 bases separated the two germline ends. In DNA form, the CDR3 reads TGCGCCAGCAGCGTCCACCCGGGAAAAGAGACCCAGTACTTC. Amino acids: CASSVHPGKETQYF.

This clone appeared once. The V gene is TRBV4-3, the J gene TRBJ2-6; TRBD1 matches at 7 bases. The germline V gene has CDR1 LGHNA and CDR2 YSLEER. This CDR3 contains 16 residues. V shed 3 bases and J 4 bases; nucleotides not matched to a gene: 6. CDR3 DNA: TGCGCCAGCAGCCAGGCTACAGGGGTCGGGGCCAACGTCCTGACTTTC. Translation gives CASSQATGVGANVLTF.